The 27 T cell receptor beta chains listed next were all sequenced from one sample in a study of blood T cell repertoires in COVID-19. Repertoires were generated with immunoSEQ multiplex PCR, while TCRdb's copy carries only in-frame clones and drops some. The sample has about 76,000 clones; 80% to 90% are singletons. Sequencing was done on a sample of peripheral blood. The receptors here all came from a woman aged 55-69 years with acute or convalescent COVID-19.

This chain joins TRBV11-2 and TRBJ2-1; 11 bases are a match to TRBD2. From germline, CDR1 is SGHAT and CDR2 FQNNGV. This CDR3 contains 16 residues. J gave up 9 bases and V 5 bases, and 12 bases lay outside the gene matches. The CDR3 sequence: CASSPISGGALSEQFF. Here the CDR3 DNA reads TGTGCCAGCAGCCCCATTAGCGGGGGGGCCTTGAGTGAGCAGTTCTTC.

The V and J genes are TRBV5-6 and TRBJ2-7, with a tentative D call TRBD1 (5 bases). The germline V gene has CDR1 SGHDT and CDR2 YYEEEE. Trimming pared 0 bases from V and 2 bases from J, leaving 9 bases between. This CDR3 comprises 14 residues. CDR3 DNA: TGTGCCAGCAGCTTGGCAGGGAAGACCTACGAGCAGTACGTC. Amino acid sequence: CASSLAGKTYEQYV.

The chain joins TRBV4-1 to TRBJ2-1; 8 bases fit TRBD2. The germline gives CDR1 MGHRA, CDR2 YSYEKL. V dropped 0 bases and J dropped 1; count of bases not matched to a gene: 5. This CDR3 comprises 17 residues. CDR3 protein: CASSQDPGGGSYNEQFF. CDR3 coding DNA: TGCGCCAGCAGCCAAGATCCCGGCGGGGGGTCCTACAATGAGCAGTTCTTC.

The chain employs TRBV4-2 and TRBJ1-1; D remains unclear. Germline CDR1 reads LGHNA; CDR2 reads YNFKEQ. This CDR3 is 14 amino acids long. V lost 0 bases and J 6 bases, leaving 11 bases between the germline ends. In DNA form, the CDR3 reads TGTGCCAGCAGCCAAGAGTACAAGTCCCCTGAAGCTTTCTTT. Its translation: CASSQEYKSPEAFF.

CDR3 sequence: CASSSTDQGYTYEQYF. In DNA form, the CDR3 reads TGTGCCAGCAGCTCCACCGACCAGGGATATACCTACGAGCAGTACTTC. The chain combines TRBV7-9 with TRBJ2-7, with D perhaps TRBD1 (5 bases). This CDR3 is 16 amino acids long. The V and J ends lost 4 bases and 2 bases respectively, with 18 bases between them. Germline CDR1 reads SEHNR; CDR2 reads FQNEAQ (reference sequence).

This chain links TRBV10-3 with TRBJ2-3; D is perhaps TRBD1 (6 bases). Trimming cost V 6 bases and J 7 bases, with 8 bases left between them. This CDR3 spans 11 amino acids. Germline CDR1 ENHRY, CDR2 SYGVKD. The CDR3 region has the DNA TGTGCCATCAGAACAGGGAATACGCAGTATTTT. Protein product: CAIRTGNTQYF.

V and J are TRBV9 and TRBJ2-1, with 9 bases fitting TRBD2. Trimming took 3 bases from V and 12 from J; bases not matched to a gene: 13. This CDR3 is 15 amino acids long. Germline V gene lookup returns CDR1 SGDLS and CDR2 YYNGEE. In DNA form, the CDR3 reads TGTGCCAGCAGCGCCCTCGCCGCGGGGGGGCGAAGGCAGTTCTTC. Translated: CASSALAAGGRRQFF.

The chain joins TRBV6-1 to TRBJ2-4; 14 bases agree with TRBD2. Germline trimming cut 4 bases from V and 3 bases from J; bases unmatched to any gene: 5. Germline CDR1 and CDR2: MNHNS and SASEGT. The length of the CDR3 is 17 residues. CDR3 sequence: CASSVSGTSGGKNIQYF. In DNA, the CDR3 is TGTGCCAGCAGTGTATCCGGGACTAGCGGGGGCAAAAACATTCAGTACTTC.

This clone has only one observation. This chain joins TRBV27 and TRBJ2-1, with TRBD2 identical over 9 bases. The trim removed 8 bases at V and 0 bases at J, leaving 2 bases unmatched. The CDR3 runs to 14 residues. Germline lookup yields CDR1 MNHEY and CDR2 SMNVEV (reference sequence). CDR3 sequence reads: CASVRGGSYNEQFF. The CDR3 coding sequence is TGTGCCAGCGTGCGGGGGGGCTCCTACAATGAGCAGTTCTTC.

CDR3 DNA sequence: TGTGCCAGTAGAGCCCTAGCGGGGGGGCGCGGGGAGACCCAGTACTTC. This encodes CASRALAGGRGETQYF. J is TRBJ2-5 and V is TRBV19, with 12 bases identical to TRBD2. Germline CDR1 reads LNHDA; CDR2 reads SQIVND (reference sequence). CDR3 length: 16 residues. V was clipped by 6 bases and J by 5 bases; unmatched bases: 10.

In this sample, this clone turned up a few times. The chain has TRBV19 and TRBJ2-3, with D possibly TRBD2 on 6 matching bases. This CDR3 contains 13 residues. The ends were cut back, 1 base at V and 6 bases at J, with 8 bases in the middle. Germline CDR1 reads LNHDA; CDR2 reads SQIVND (reference sequence). The CDR3 coding sequence is TGTGCCAGTAGTATAGGAGCGGGTGATACGCAGTATTTT. Its translation: CASSIGAGDTQYF. The full variable domain, rest sourced from reference TRBV19 and TRBJ2-3, is DGGITQSPKYLFRKEGQNVTLSCEQNLNHDAMYWYRQDPGQGLRLIYYSQIVNDFQKGDIAEGYSVSREKKESFPLTVTSAQKNPTAFYLCASSIGAGDTQYFGPGTRLTVL.

The gene calls are TRBV6-5 and TRBJ1-2, with D possibly matching TRBD1 (5 bases). The CDR3 spans 14 residues. Trimming shortened V by 7 bases and J by 2 bases, and 14 bases separated the two germline ends. CDR1 is MNHEY and CDR2 is SVGAGI in the germline V gene. The CDR3 DNA reads TGTGCCAGCACCGAGACAGTCGCCAACTATGGCTACACCTTC. Amino acids: CASTETVANYGYTF.

The V and J genes are TRBV7-2 and TRBJ1-4; 8 positions match TRBD1. The CDR3 length is 15 residues. J gave up 7 bases and V 5 bases, and 9 bases lay outside the gene matches. Germline V gene data show CDR1 as SGHTA and CDR2 as FQGNSA. CDR3 residues: CASSLGQGLSEKLFF. The CDR3 DNA is TGTGCCAGCAGCCTCGGACAGGGATTGAGTGAAAAACTGTTTTTT.

The chain links TRBV5-5 to TRBJ1-2; 7 positions agree with TRBD1. Germline lookup yields CDR1 SGHKS and CDR2 YYEKEE (reference sequence). The CDR3 is 17 amino acids. Trimming took 4 bases from V and 3 from J; bases not matched to a gene: 15. The CDR3, as DNA: TGTGCCAGCAGCAAGCTCGTCGCACAGGGGACTCACTATGGCTACACCTTC. It codes for CASSKLVAQGTHYGYTF.

This clone was picked up many times. The V gene is TRBV5-4, the J gene TRBJ2-3, with TRBD1 matching 9 bases. CDR1 is SGHNT and CDR2 is YYREEE in the germline V gene (reference sequence). With 0 bases clipped from V and 3 bases from J, the junction kept 2 bases outside the gene matches. This CDR3 is 15 amino acids long. CDR3 amino acids: CASSLDRGQTDTQYF. CDR3 DNA sequence: TGTGCCAGCAGCTTGGACAGGGGGCAGACAGATACGCAGTATTTT.

The chain has TRBV4-3 and TRBJ1-4, with 7 bases fitting TRBD1. V lost 0 bases to trimming and J lost 5 bases; unmatched junction nucleotides: 9. Looked up from germline, CDR1 is LGHNA and CDR2 is YSLEER. This CDR3 spans 17 amino acids. As DNA, the CDR3 is TGCGCCAGCAGCCAAGAATCTAACAGGGGACCGAATGAAAAACTGTTTTTT. Translated, it gives CASSQESNRGPNEKLFF.

CDR3 residues: CASSVGIGTGDGQFF. The CDR3 region has the DNA TGTGCCAGCAGCGTTGGGATTGGGACAGGGGATGGGCAGTTCTTC. The chain has TRBV9 and TRBJ2-1; 10 nucleotides align to TRBD1. The CDR3 length is 15 residues. The germline gives CDR1 SGDLS, CDR2 YYNGEE. V trimming: 2 bases; J trimming: 12 bases; junction bases outside the gene matches: 11.

The chain joins TRBV18 to TRBJ2-6, with D possibly matching TRBD2 (5 bases). The germline V gene has CDR1 KGHSH and CDR2 LQKENI. V lost 2 bases to trimming and J lost 0 bases, with 11 bases between them. There are 17 residues in the CDR3. The CDR3 region has the DNA TGTGCCAGCTCACCAACAACCACTAGCTCTGGGGCCAACGTCCTGACTTTC. Its translation is CASSPTTTSSGANVLTF.

The chain combines TRBV30 with TRBJ1-6; the D gene is possibly TRBD1 (6 bases). The V end was cut by 8 bases, the J end by 11 bases, with 19 bases between. Germline V gene sequence: CDR1 GTSNPN, CDR2 SVGIG (reference sequence). This CDR3 is 13 amino acids long. CDR3 residues: CAGRQVGLTPLHF. The CDR3 DNA reads as TGTGCCGGACGACAGGTCGGGCTCACACCCCTCCACTTT. Variable domain in full (rest from reference TRBV30 and TRBJ1-6): SQTIHQWPATLVQPVGSPLSLECTVEGTSNPNLYWYRQAAGRGLQLLFYSVGIGQISSEVPQNLSASRPQDRQFILSSKKLLLSDSGFYLCAGRQVGLTPLHFGNGTRLTVT.

The table lists this clone with a count of one. The gene calls are TRBV12-3 or TRBV12-4 and TRBJ2-1; D is perhaps TRBD1 (5 bases). V was shortened by 2 bases and J by 9 bases, with 11 bases between the two germline ends. The CDR3 is made up of 13 amino acids. CDR3 coding DNA: TGTGCCAGCAGTTTATTACAGGCAACTGAGCAGTTCTTC. As protein: CASSLLQATEQFF.

This rearrangement joins TRBV18 to TRBJ1-5, with D possibly TRBD1 on 5 matching bases. V lost 4 bases to trimming and J lost 6 bases, with 10 bases between them. The CDR3 covers 13 residues. Germline CDR1 and CDR2: KGHSH and LQKENI. CDR3 nucleotides: TGTGCCAGCTCACTAGACAGTCGTCAGCCCCAGCATTTT. Translated: CASSLDSRQPQHF.

The rearrangement links TRBV30 to TRBJ2-1; possible D gene TRBD2, 5 bases. In germline, CDR1 is GTSNPN, CDR2 SVGIG (reference sequence). Trimming cost V 4 bases and J 0 bases, with 10 bases left between them. The CDR3 consists of 14 residues. CDR3 bases: TGTGCCTGGAATGTGGGGAGCTCCTACAATGAGCAGTTCTTC. Translated: CAWNVGSSYNEQFF.

V gene TRBV30 combines with J gene TRBJ1-2; D is unclear. Germline V gene sequence: CDR1 GTSNPN, CDR2 SVGIG (reference sequence). V was pared by 8 bases and J by 0 bases, with 22 bases between. This CDR3 contains 16 residues. CDR3 sequence (DNA): TGTGCCACACAAACGACAACACCCCTGACTAACTATGGCTACACCTTC. Protein sequence: CATQTTTPLTNYGYTF.

V gene TRBV2 combines with J gene TRBJ2-3, with 11 bases that match TRBD1. V gave up 6 bases and J gave up 3 bases; unmatched junction bases: 5. The CDR3 extends over 15 amino acids. Germline V CDR1 and CDR2: SNHLY, FYNNEI. CDR3 coding DNA: TGTGCCAGCAGGACGGACAGGGGGCATACAGATACGCAGTATTTT. Translating it yields CASRTDRGHTDTQYF.

This chain uses TRBV7-2 with TRBJ2-3; tentative D call: TRBD2 (7 bases). The CDR3 is 16 amino acids. Trimming stripped 4 bases from V and 5 bases from J, with 19 bases between. Germline V gives CDR1 SGHTA, CDR2 FQGNSA. The chain's CDR3 is CASSYRGGGVRDTQYF. CDR3 coding DNA: TGTGCCAGCAGCTACCGCGGCGGGGGCGTGAGAGATACGCAGTATTTT. Full variable domain (rest looked up from reference TRBV7-2 and TRBJ2-3): GAGVSQSPSNKVTEKGKDVELRCDPISGHTALYWYRQSLGQGLEFLIYFQGNSAPDKSGLPSDRFSAERTGGSVSTLTIQRTQQEDSAVYLCASSYRGGGVRDTQYFGPGTRLTVL.

The CDR3 sequence is CASSSGGRDQETQYF. DNA of the CDR3: TGTGCCAGCAGTTCAGGGGGGCGCGATCAAGAGACCCAGTACTTC. This rearrangement joins TRBV6-2 or TRBV6-3 to TRBJ2-5; the D gene is possibly TRBD1 (7 bases). Deletions cut 4 bases from V and 2 bases from J, with 14 bases between. In germline, CDR1 is MNHEY, CDR2 SVGEGT. The CDR3 totals 15 residues.

The chain combines TRBV2 with TRBJ2-3, with 9 bases that match TRBD1. CDR3 length: 15 residues. Trimming at V came to 5 bases and at J to 2 bases, leaving 5 bases not matched to a gene. Germline V gene lookup returns CDR1 SNHLY and CDR2 FYNNEI. The CDR3 nucleotides are TGTGCCAGCAGTTTAGGGACAGGGCCCACAGATACGCAGTATTTT. This codes for CASSLGTGPTDTQYF. Full variable domain (rest looked up from reference TRBV2 and TRBJ2-3): EPEVTQTPSHQVTQMGQEVILRCVPISNHLYFYWYRQILGQKVEFLVSFYNNEISEKSEIFDDQFSVERPDGSNFTLKIRSTKLEDSAMYFCASSLGTGPTDTQYFGPGTRLTVL.